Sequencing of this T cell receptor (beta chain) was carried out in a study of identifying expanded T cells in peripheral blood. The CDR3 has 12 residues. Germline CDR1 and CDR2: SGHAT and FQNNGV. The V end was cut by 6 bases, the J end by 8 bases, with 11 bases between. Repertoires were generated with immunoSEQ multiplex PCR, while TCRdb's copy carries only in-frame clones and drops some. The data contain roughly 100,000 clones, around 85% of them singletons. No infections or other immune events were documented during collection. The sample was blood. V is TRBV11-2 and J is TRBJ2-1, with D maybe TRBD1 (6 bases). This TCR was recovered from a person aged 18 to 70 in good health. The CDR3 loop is CASRLTGYEQFF. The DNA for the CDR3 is TGTGCCAGCAGGCTAACAGGGTATGAGCAGTTCTTC. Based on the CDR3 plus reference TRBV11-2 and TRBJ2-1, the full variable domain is EAGVAQSPRYKIIEKRQSVAFWCNPISGHATLYWYQQILGQGPKLLIQFQNNGVVDDSQLPKDRFSAERLKGVDSTLKIQPAKLEDSAVYLCASRLTGYEQFFGPGTRLTVL.